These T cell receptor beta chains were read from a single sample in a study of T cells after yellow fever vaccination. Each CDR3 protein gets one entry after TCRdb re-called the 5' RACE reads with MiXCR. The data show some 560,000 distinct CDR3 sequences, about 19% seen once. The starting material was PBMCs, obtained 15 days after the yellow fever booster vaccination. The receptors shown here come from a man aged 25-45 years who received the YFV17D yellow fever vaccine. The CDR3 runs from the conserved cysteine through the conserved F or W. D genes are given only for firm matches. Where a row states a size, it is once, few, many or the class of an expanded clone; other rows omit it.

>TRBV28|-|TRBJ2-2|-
CASSAGHDGELFF
TGTGCCAGCAGCGCTGGGCATGACGGGGAGCTGTTTTTT
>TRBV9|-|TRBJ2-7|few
CASREQYF
TGTGCCAGCCGCGAGCAGTACTTC
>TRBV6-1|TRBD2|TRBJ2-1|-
CASRTLGLVTYEQFF
TGTGCCAGCAGGACTTTAGGACTAGTTACTTATGAGCAGTTCTTC
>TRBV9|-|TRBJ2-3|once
CASSVGSVRKATDTQYF
TGTGCCAGCAGCGTCGGATCGGTACGGAAAGCGACAGATACGCAGTATTTT
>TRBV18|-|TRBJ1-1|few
CASSPQDKNTEAFF
TGTGCCAGCTCACCGCAGGACAAGAACACTGAAGCTTTCTTT
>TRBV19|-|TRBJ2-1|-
CASSIGGIYNEQFF
TGTGCCAGTAGTATTGGGGGGATCTACAATGAGCAGTTCTTC
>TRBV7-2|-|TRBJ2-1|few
CASSITRVQDEQFF
TGTGCCAGCAGCATAACTCGAGTCCAGGATGAGCAGTTCTTC
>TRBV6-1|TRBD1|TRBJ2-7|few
CASSLGQGRGEQYF
TGTGCCAGCTCCCTTGGACAGGGGAGAGGAGAGCAGTACTTC
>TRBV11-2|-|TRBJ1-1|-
CASSLVSNTEAFF
TGTGCCAGCAGCTTAGTTTCGAACACTGAAGCTTTCTTT
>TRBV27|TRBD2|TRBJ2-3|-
CASSGTSGHTDTQYF
TGTGCCAGCAGTGGGACTAGCGGGCACACAGATACGCAGTATTTT
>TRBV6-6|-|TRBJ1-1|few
CASSAGGTEAFF
TGTGCCAGTTCGGCTGGAGGCACTGAAGCTTTCTTT
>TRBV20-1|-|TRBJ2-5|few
CSAKGPFEETQYF
TGCAGTGCTAAGGGACCGTTCGAAGAGACCCAGTACTTC
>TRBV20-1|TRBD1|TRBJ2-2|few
CSAMGVGGVDTGELFF
TGCAGTGCTATGGGGGTAGGGGGCGTCGACACCGGGGAGCTGTTTTTT
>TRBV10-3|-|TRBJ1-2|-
CASGLQGYGYTF
TGTGCCTCGGGGCTCCAGGGGTATGGCTACACCTTC
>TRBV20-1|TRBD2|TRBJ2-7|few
CSAGAGAYEQYF
TGCAGTGCAGGGGCGGGAGCCTACGAGCAGTACTTC
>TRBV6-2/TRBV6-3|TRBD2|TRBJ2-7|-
CASSRTAGLVAEQYF
TGTGCCAGCAGTCGGACCGCGGGACTAGTGGCCGAGCAGTACTTC
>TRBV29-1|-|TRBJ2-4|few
CSVIVGGAKNIQYF
TGCAGCGTTATAGTCGGGGGCGCCAAAAACATTCAGTACTTC
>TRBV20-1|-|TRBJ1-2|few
CSASPRPTGPYGYTF
TGCAGTGCTAGTCCCCGACCTACCGGACCATATGGCTACACCTTC
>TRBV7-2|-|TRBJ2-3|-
CASSTGTRLNTQYF
TGTGCCAGCAGCACCGGGACCCGGCTGAATACGCAGTATTTT
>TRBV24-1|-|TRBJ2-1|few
CATSDFSGGNEQFF
TGTGCCACCAGTGATTTCTCCGGTGGGAATGAGCAGTTCTTC
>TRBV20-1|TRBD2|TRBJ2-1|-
CSARAPTGGGNEQFF
TGCAGTGCTAGAGCCCCTACCGGGGGGGGTAATGAGCAGTTCTTC
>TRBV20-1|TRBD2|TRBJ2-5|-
CSAHTTSGQETQYF
TGCAGTGCACACACAACTAGCGGCCAAGAGACCCAGTACTTC
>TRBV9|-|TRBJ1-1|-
CASGDYNTEAFF
TGTGCCAGTGGAGACTATAACACTGAAGCTTTCTTT